This T cell receptor (beta chain) was profiled in a study of blood T cell repertoires in COVID-19. In the study overall: The United States, Italy and Spain supplied acute and convalescent COVID-19 samples. PBMCs, B-cell-depleted T cells, or T cells were the source of the cDNA or gDNA that made up the material.

The CDR3 has 17 amino acids. With V trimmed by 3 bases and J by 3 bases, 11 bases remained unmatched. The germline gives CDR1 SGHRS, CDR2 YFSETQ. As processed by the authors: Amplification with reference gene primers provided the estimates of nucleated cell counts. Sequenced by immunoSEQ multiplex PCR; TCRdb stores in-frame clones only, minus some. That table supplies the V and J calls and clone size; D and trimming were determined from the DNA. There are 210,000 or so clones in the sample; roughly 84% occur only once, and around 21% lies in the top ten. This clonotype was sampled from a human donor in a cohort sampled during active COVID-19. Sequencing was done on a sample of peripheral blood. The chain has TRBV5-1 and TRBJ2-5, with 10 bases aligning to TRBD2. CDR3 DNA sequence: TGCGCCAGCAGCTCTCGGACTAGCGGTAACAATAAAGAGACCCAGTACTTC. Protein: CASSSRTSGNNKETQYF.